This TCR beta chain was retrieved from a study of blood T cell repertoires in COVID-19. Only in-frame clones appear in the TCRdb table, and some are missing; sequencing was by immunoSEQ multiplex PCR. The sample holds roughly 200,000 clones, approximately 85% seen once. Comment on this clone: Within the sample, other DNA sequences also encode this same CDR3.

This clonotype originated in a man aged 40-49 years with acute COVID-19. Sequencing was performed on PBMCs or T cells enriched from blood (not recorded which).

The CDR3 nucleotides read TGTGCCAGCAGTCGTTATGGCTACACCTTC. Its translation: CASSRYGYTF. V is TRBV28 and J is TRBJ1-2; D gene unclear. This CDR3 spans 10 amino acids. Germline values: CDR1 MDHEN, CDR2 SYDVKM. The V and J ends lost 5 bases and 5 bases respectively, with 3 bases between them.